A few counts support the clone carrying this T cell receptor (beta chain). This entry belongs to a study of metastatic and nonmetastatic thyroid tumors. The V gene's germline CDR1 is MNHNS and CDR2 SASEGT. The CDR3 consists of 15 residues. V shed 6 bases and J shed 8 bases, with 22 bases lying between them. TCRdb re-called clones via MiXCR from the PCR reads. Among 40,000 or so clones, roughly 18% were seen once, and the ten largest hold around 18%. Ahead of thyroid surgery, no patient had received treatment of any kind. This TCR derives from a female donor with papillary thyroid cancer or a benign thyroid nodule (not recorded which). Some clones in this sample may be carry-over from other donors' samples. This rearrangement joins TRBV6-1 to TRBJ2-5; D may be TRBD1 (5 bases). Input material: blood. Written as DNA, the CDR3 is TGTGCCAGCAGGCGGTACAGCCATAAAGGGGATACCCAGTACTTC. This gives the protein CASRRYSHKGDTQYF.